These 5 T cell receptor beta chains share one sample of origin, sequenced in a study of OX40 agonist ivuxolimab in advanced cancers. The assay was immunoSEQ multiplex PCR, and TCRdb's table has in-frame clones only and misses some. Of about 19,000 clones listed, about 88% are singletons. This specimen was CD4+ or CD8+ T cells sorted from blood, taken in a trial of the OX40 agonist ivuxolimab. Source of these receptors: an adult with an advanced solid tumor such as melanoma, head and neck, liver or kidney cancer.

The rearrangement joins TRBV6-5 to TRBJ2-7; 8 nucleotides align to TRBD2. The CDR3 runs 15 residues. The V gene's germline CDR1 is MNHEY and CDR2 SVGAGI. V was clipped by 6 bases and J by 7 bases; unmatched bases: 14. In DNA, the CDR3 is TGTGCCAGCAGCGCCCGGGGGGGCCTTTCGGAAGAGCAGTACTTC. It specifies CASSARGGLSEEQYF.

The rearrangement joins TRBV6-6 to TRBJ1-1; D remains ambiguous. The V gene's germline CDR1 is MNHNY and CDR2 SVGAGI (reference sequence). V lost 6 bases to trimming and J lost 0 bases, with 17 bases between them. The length of the CDR3 is 16 residues. The CDR3 DNA reads TGTGCCAGCAGAGAAAGACCGACGGGCTTGAACACTGAAGCTTTCTTT. It is translated as CASRERPTGLNTEAFF.

The chain employs TRBV7-2 and TRBJ1-1, with D possibly TRBD1 on 6 matching bases. This CDR3 comprises 17 residues. Germline V gene data show CDR1 as SGHTA and CDR2 as FQGNSA. The germline V and J ends were trimmed by 5 bases and 1 base, with 20 bases remaining between them. The CDR3 loop is CASSVSGHASGNTEAFF. The CDR3, as DNA: TGTGCCAGCAGCGTGTCGGGACACGCCTCTGGGAACACTGAAGCTTTCTTT.

The chain has TRBV2 and TRBJ1-1, with D maybe TRBD1 (5 bases). Germline values: CDR1 SNHLY, CDR2 FYNNEI. The CDR3 loop spans 14 amino acids. Trimming removed 2 bases at V and 11 bases at J, with 18 bases between. The CDR3 nucleotides are TGTGCCAGCAGTGAATCCCGCAGGGCGAGTAGGGCTTTCTTT. Encoded protein: CASSESRRASRAFF.

The table lists this clone with a count of one. J is TRBJ1-5 and V is TRBV18; D is perhaps TRBD1 (6 bases). V lost 3 bases and J 4 bases, leaving 7 bases between the germline ends. The CDR3 extends over 13 amino acids. CDR1 is KGHSH and CDR2 is LQKENI in the germline V gene. CDR3 sequence: CASSPQGNQPQHF. The CDR3 DNA reads as TGTGCCAGCTCACCCCAGGGGAATCAGCCCCAGCATTTT.